In its sample, the clone carrying this T cell receptor (beta chain) was seen many times. TCRdb itself ran the 5' RACE reads through MiXCR, one entry per CDR3 protein. The data hold 500,000 to 550,000 distinct CDR3 sequences, with about 20% observed a single time. This CDR3 region has 20 residues. Germline CDR1 and CDR2: MNHNY and SVGAGI (reference sequence). The V and J ends lost 2 bases and 0 bases, in that order; junction bases with no gene match: 8. This entry is derived from a study of T-cell memory formation after mild COVID-19. About the research overall: Across donors, TCR clusters were largely donor specific.

The sequence was obtained from an adult woman who had mild COVID-19 (a few samples of this study predate the infection). Cell type and time point are not known. The chain couples TRBV6-6 to TRBJ2-1; 15 positions match TRBD2. Sample: PBMCs or a T cell subset sorted from them (not recorded which). The CDR3 protein is CASSYPGLAGGLYSYNEQFF. In DNA form, the CDR3 reads TGTGCCAGCAGTTACCCGGGACTAGCGGGGGGATTATACTCCTACAATGAGCAGTTCTTC.